This T cell receptor beta chain appears in the sequencing data of a study of regulatory T cells in long-lasting Graves disease. Study-wide findings and caveats: Segments TRBV28, TRBJ1-2 and TRBJ2-5 showed preferential usage in persistent disease. The persistent group shared about 2,500 public clonotypes, more than the approximately 970 shared by new patients.

Regarding time point: newly diagnosed GD, antithyroid drugs for less than 3 months. The TCR library was made from RNA that had been extracted from PBMCs in TRIzol. Of note for this clonotype: Its antigen is not known.

Library construction for TCR beta used iRepertoire HTBI primers and Arm-PCR of CDR3 regions. In TCRdb, the multiplex PCR reads were re-called with MiXCR into one record per CDR3 protein. This sample has some 600,000 distinct CDR3 sequences; approximately 16% occur once, and the top ten carry more than 10%. The germline V gene encodes CDR1 SGDLS and CDR2 YYNGEE. Trimming removed 0 bases at V and 9 bases at J, with 6 bases between. The CDR3 has 12 amino acids. These sequences were also reported in another study, on T cells in Graves' hyperthyroidism and ophthalmopathy. Per that paper: Every diagnosis used clinical symptoms, serum thyroxine and TRAb, thyroid ultrasound and orbital computed tomography.

The TCR comes from a man aged 18 to 29 with Graves disease. This material consisted of peripheral blood mononuclear cells (PBMCs), taken at new diagnosis, from a patient treated with antithyroid drugs. This sequence joins TRBV9 and TRBJ2-2, with a weak D call TRBD2 (5 bases). CDR3 loop: CASSVAGWELFF. The CDR3 region has the DNA TGTGCCAGCAGCGTAGCGGGATGGGAGCTGTTTTTT.